These 30 T cell receptor beta chains share one sample of origin, sequenced in a study of Graves' ophthalmopathy and Graves' hyperthyroidism. CDR3 regions of TCR beta were amplified from RNA transcripts. RT-PCR was first run with HTBI primers, then multiplex PCR in a second round. TCRdb recomputed calls from the multiplex PCR reads with MiXCR, one row per CDR3 protein. The sample contains 11,000 to 15,000 distinct CDR3 sequences, approximately 51% of which appear only once. The sequencing input was peripheral blood. These receptors all stem from a woman in her twenties or thirties with Graves' ophthalmopathy.

J is TRBJ2-7 and V is TRBV28, with 9 bases identical to TRBD2. Unmatched junction bases numbered 11, after V lost 6 bases and J lost 2 bases. The germline gives CDR1 MDHEN, CDR2 SYDVKM. The CDR3 has 16 residues. The CDR3 loop is CASSSPGGRATYEQYF. CDR3 bases: TGTGCCAGCAGCTCCCCTGGCGGGAGGGCCACCTACGAGCAGTACTTC.

Comments on this clonotype: One junction end disagrees with the germline gene, perhaps due to a read error. This chain joins TRBV20-1 and TRBJ2-2, with a tentative D call TRBD2 (6 bases). The CDR3 runs to 14 residues. CDR1 is DFQATT, CDR2 SNEGSKA, per germline (reference sequence). CDR3 protein: CSATRREVIGEPFF. Written as DNA, the CDR3 is TGCAGTGCGACTCGGAGGGAAGTTATCGGGGAGCCGTTCTTT.

The J gene is TRBJ2-7, the V gene TRBV4-1; TRBD1 might be the D (5 bases). Germline V gene lookup returns CDR1 MGHRA and CDR2 YSYEKL. V was clipped by 1 base and J by 6 bases, with 13 bases between them. This CDR3 contains 14 residues. The CDR3 DNA reads TGCGCCAGCAGCCAAGCAGGGTTTGAGGTCGAGCAGTACTTC. Residues: CASSQAGFEVEQYF.

The V and J genes are TRBV7-6 and TRBJ1-6; the D is unclear. The CDR3 consists of 15 residues. CDR1 SGHVS and CDR2 FNYEAQ come from the germline V gene. V gave up 1 base and J gave up 9 bases, with 13 bases separating them. The CDR3 DNA follows: TGTGCCAGCAGCTTAGAAGGCCAGTGGGGTTCACCCCTCCACTTT. Translating it yields CASSLEGQWGSPLHF.

This clonotype was seen at least ten times. This chain joins TRBV29-1 and TRBJ1-4, with 8 bases matching TRBD1. The CDR3 sequence is 15 residues long. From germline, CDR1 is SQVTM and CDR2 ANQGSEA. V lost 0 bases to trimming and J lost 10 bases; unmatched junction nucleotides: 10. CDR3 sequence: CSVEDVDGQGGKLFF. The CDR3 DNA is TGCAGCGTTGAAGATGTTGACGGACAGGGAGGAAAACTGTTTTTT.

This chain uses TRBV2 with TRBJ2-1; 9 bases line up with TRBD2. CDR1 is SNHLY and CDR2 is FYNNEI in the germline V gene. The V and J ends lost 6 bases and 7 bases, in that order; junction bases with no gene match: 10. This CDR3 is built from 15 residues. This CDR3 is CASSPGLAIRNEQFF. The CDR3 nucleotides read TGTGCCAGCAGCCCTGGACTAGCGATTAGGAATGAGCAGTTCTTC.

This clonotype was recorded at least ten times. A much larger clonotype is one base distant, so this may be a read error. CDR3 in DNA: TGTGCCAGCAGTCTTTCGGCCGGGGGGGCCTACGAGCAGTACGTC. Its translation: CASSLSAGGAYEQYV. The rearrangement joins TRBV6-1 to TRBJ2-7, with 8 bases matching TRBD2. Germline values: CDR1 MNHNS, CDR2 SASEGT. This CDR3 contains 15 residues. V trimming: 5 bases; J trimming: 2 bases; junction bases outside the gene matches: 8.

In regard to this clonotype: This may stem from a read error, because a much larger clone lies one nucleotide away. The chain has TRBV15 and TRBJ1-1; TRBD1 matches 7 bases. This CDR3 has 15 amino acids. Trimming removed 0 bases from V and 9 bases from J; junction bases left unmatched: 10. Germline V gene data show CDR1 as LNHNV and CDR2 as YYDKDF (reference sequence). CDR3 DNA sequence: TGTGCCACCAGCAGAGATGGAGACAGGGTGTCTAAAGCTTTCTTT. Translating it yields CATSRDGDRVSKAFF. Based on the CDR3 plus reference TRBV15 and TRBJ1-1, the full variable domain is DAMVIQNPRYQVTQFGKPVTLSCSQTLNHNVMYWYQQKSSQAPKLLFHYYDKDFNNEADTPDNFQSRRPNTSFCFLDIRSPGLGDTAMYLCATSRDGDRVSKAFFGQGTRLTVV.

Relative to its sample, this clonotype is medium-sized. This chain connects TRBV6-2 or TRBV6-3 to TRBJ2-1; 8 bases are shared with TRBD2. V lost 2 bases, J lost 7 bases, and 4 bases stayed unmatched. CDR1 MNHEY and CDR2 SVGEGT come from the germline V gene. The CDR3 is made up of 14 amino acids. CDR3 DNA: TGTGCCAGCAGTTACCGCGGGAGGAGTAATGAGCAGTTCTTC. Its protein is CASSYRGRSNEQFF.

V gene TRBV19 combines with J gene TRBJ2-3; D gene uncertain. This CDR3 spans 13 amino acids. Germline assignment: CDR1 LNHDA and CDR2 SQIVND (reference sequence). Deletions cut 11 bases from V and 4 bases from J, with 16 bases between. CDR3 in DNA: TGTGCCGGCAGCCTTCGGAACGCAGATACGCAGTATTTT. Protein product: CAGSLRNADTQYF.

The gene calls are TRBV7-8 and TRBJ2-7, with TRBD2 identical over 7 bases. The CDR3 covers 15 residues. With V trimmed by 5 bases and J by 6 bases, 13 bases remained unmatched. Germline CDR1 SGHVS, CDR2 FQNEAQ. This CDR3 is CASSPGGSNRCEQYF. Written as DNA, the CDR3 is TGTGCCAGCAGCCCGGGGGGATCGAATCGGTGCGAGCAGTACTTC.

The sample holds many counts of this clonotype. The chain carries TRBV10-3 and TRBJ1-2; D is uncertain. The CDR3 contains 14 residues. Deletions cut 4 bases from V and 8 bases from J, with 17 bases between. CDR1 is ENHRY and CDR2 is SYGVKD in the germline V gene. CDR3 in amino acids: CAISVSLQMRGYTF. Written as DNA, the CDR3 is TGTGCCATCAGTGTCTCCCTCCAGATGAGGGGCTACACCTTC.

This clonotype was seen ten or more times. This rearrangement joins TRBV5-8 to TRBJ2-1, with TRBD2 matching 13 bases. V shed 4 bases, J shed 4 bases, and the junction held 5 bases outside the gene matches. The CDR3 totals 16 residues. CDR1 SGHTS and CDR2 YDEGEE come from the germline V gene. CDR3 nucleotides: TGTGCCAGCAGCACTAGCGGGAGGGTGCGGTACAATGAGCAGTTCTTC. This gives the protein CASSTSGRVRYNEQFF.

There are many counts of this clonotype. The J gene is TRBJ2-7, the V gene TRBV2; 13 bases fit TRBD2. CDR1 and CDR2 from the germline V gene are SNHLY and FYNNEI. J was trimmed by 0 bases and V by 4 bases; bases with no gene match: 0. The CDR3 runs 15 residues. The CDR3 DNA follows: TGTGCCAGCAGTGGGACTAGCGGGAGCTCCTACGAGCAGTACTTC. Protein product: CASSGTSGSSYEQYF.

The chain uses TRBV7-8 and TRBJ2-7, with 8 bases aligning to TRBD1. CDR1 and CDR2 (germline): SGHVS, FQNEAQ. V was clipped by 1 base and J by 0 bases; unmatched bases: 11. There are 18 residues in the CDR3. The CDR3 region is CASSLVPAGGASSYEQYF. CDR3 coding DNA: TGTGCCAGCAGCTTAGTTCCGGCAGGGGGCGCAAGCTCCTACGAGCAGTACTTC.

The genes are TRBV6-1 and TRBJ2-1; 11 bases are shared with TRBD1. V shed 1 base and J 8 bases; nucleotides not matched to a gene: 1. The germline gives CDR1 MNHNS, CDR2 SASEGT. The CDR3 spans 14 residues. The CDR3 spells CASSEGTGGHEQFF. For the CDR3, the DNA is TGTGCCAGCAGTGAAGGGACAGGGGGCCATGAGCAGTTCTTC.

The chain uses TRBV12-3 or TRBV12-4 and TRBJ1-6; TRBD1 aligns across 9 bases. Trimming cost V 6 bases and J 13 bases; bases outside gene matches: 7. The CDR3 runs 13 residues. CDR3 DNA sequence: TGTGCCAGCAGAAAAAGGACAGGGGATCCCCTCCACTTT. Its protein product is CASRKRTGDPLHF.

The chain combines TRBV15 with TRBJ2-1; 7 bases agree with TRBD2. With V trimmed by 1 base and J by 3 bases, 12 bases remained unmatched. Germline CDR1 LNHNV, CDR2 YYDKDF (reference sequence). This CDR3 has 18 amino acids. The CDR3 spells CATSRVPNLAAYYNEQFF. The CDR3, as DNA: TGTGCCACCAGCAGAGTACCTAATCTAGCGGCCTACTACAATGAGCAGTTCTTC.

This clonotype was counted a single time. V and J are TRBV7-8 and TRBJ2-3, with 10 bases identical to TRBD2. Looked up from germline, CDR1 is SGHVS and CDR2 is FQNEAQ. V was clipped by 5 bases and J by 1 base; unmatched bases: 6. The CDR3 consists of 16 residues. The CDR3 sequence: CASSKRGTSGTDTQYF. The CDR3 DNA is TGTGCCAGCAGCAAACGGGGGACTAGCGGCACAGATACGCAGTATTTT.

The rearrangement links TRBV20-1 to TRBJ1-6, with D possibly TRBD1 on 5 matching bases. Trimming pared 0 bases from V and 3 bases from J, leaving 21 bases between. The CDR3 is made up of 19 amino acids. CDR1 is DFQATT, CDR2 SNEGSKA, per germline (reference sequence). CDR3 residues: CSARDSKLGGWDYNSPLHF. CDR3 nucleotides: TGCAGTGCTAGAGATTCTAAACTGGGGGGGTGGGACTATAATTCACCCCTCCACTTT.

This clonotype was picked up many times. CDR3 coding DNA: TGCGCCAGCAGCCAAGATGGGCAGGGAGGCGGTGAAGCTTTCTTT. This sequence encodes CASSQDGQGGGEAFF. This chain joins TRBV4-1 and TRBJ1-1, with D possibly TRBD1 on 5 matching bases. The V gene's germline CDR1 is MGHRA and CDR2 YSYEKL. Trimming cost V 0 bases and J 7 bases, with 15 bases left between them. The CDR3 contains 15 residues.

V usage is TRBV20-1 and J usage is TRBJ1-5, with D perhaps TRBD1 (6 bases). This CDR3 contains 16 residues. The V end lost 2 bases, the J end lost 0 bases, and 14 bases lay between the germline ends. CDR1 and CDR2 from the germline V gene are DFQATT and SNEGSKA (reference sequence). CDR3 sequence: CSARPGTTNSNQPQHF. CDR3 nucleotide sequence: TGCAGTGCTAGACCTGGGACAACTAATAGCAATCAGCCCCAGCATTTT.

About this clonotype: A much larger clone differs by one base, so this may be a read error. V gene TRBV7-8 combines with J gene TRBJ1-5; unclear D gene. Germline CDR1 SGHVS, CDR2 FQNEAQ. This CDR3 is 12 amino acids long. CDR3 nucleotides: TGTACCAGCAGCTCCTTAGATCAGCCCCAGCATTTT. It is translated as CTSSSLDQPQHF.

This clonotype was counted only a few times. This chain joins TRBV4-1 and TRBJ2-7; 8 nucleotides align to TRBD1. This CDR3 comprises 14 residues. Germline V gives CDR1 MGHRA, CDR2 YSYEKL. J gave up 4 bases and V 5 bases, and 7 bases lay outside the gene matches. The CDR3 coding sequence is TGCGCCAGCAGCGGACAGGGCGGTGGGTACGAGCAGTACTTC. Translated: CASSGQGGGYEQYF.

There are a few counts of this clonotype. The final CDR3 position lacks the conserved phenylalanine or tryptophan, pointing to a likely read error. The J gene is TRBJ2-5, the V gene TRBV2, with a tentative D call TRBD2 (5 bases). This CDR3 is 14 amino acids long. Per the germline V gene, CDR1 is SNHLY and CDR2 is FYNNEI. This chain's CDR3 is CAGSVLRGAETQYL. The CDR3 DNA is TGTGCCGGCAGTGTTCTTCGGGGAGCAGAGACCCAGTACCTC.

V gene TRBV5-1 combines with J gene TRBJ1-3; TRBD1 is a possible D gene (6 bases). The V gene's germline CDR1 is SGHRS and CDR2 YFSETQ. Trimming shortened V by 3 bases and J by 2 bases, and 9 bases separated the two germline ends. This CDR3 is 14 amino acids long. CDR3 bases: TGCGCCAGCAGCTCGGGGGGCGCTGGAAACACCATATATTTT. Amino acid sequence: CASSSGGAGNTIYF.

By frequency in the sample, this clonotype is medium-sized. This chain joins TRBV20-1 and TRBJ1-3; possibly TRBD1 for D (5 bases). The germline gives CDR1 DFQATT, CDR2 SNEGSKA (reference sequence). V was cut by 6 bases and J by 0 bases, with 12 bases left in between. The CDR3 consists of 14 residues. The DNA for the CDR3 is TGCAGTGCGCCCCGGGACGGCTCTGGAAACACCATATATTTT. It specifies CSAPRDGSGNTIYF.

The chain carries TRBV28 and TRBJ2-7; possible D gene TRBD1, 5 bases. Germline CDR1 MDHEN, CDR2 SYDVKM. The CDR3 covers 16 residues. The ends were cut back, 4 bases at V and 6 bases at J, with 22 bases in the middle. The CDR3 loop is CASSSARFWGLGEQYF. The CDR3 coding sequence is TGTGCCAGCAGTTCCGCCCGGTTTTGGGGCTTAGGCGAGCAGTACTTC.

The CDR3 here is CSVEGQPQHF. The CDR3 DNA reads as TGCAGCGTTGAAGGCCAGCCCCAGCATTTT. The chain combines TRBV29-1 with TRBJ1-5; no clear D gene. Germline V CDR1 and CDR2: SQVTM, ANQGSEA. V was clipped by 1 base and J by 7 bases, with 2 bases between them. The CDR3 runs to 10 residues.

This clonotype rates as medium-sized. CDR3 nucleotide sequence: TGTGCCATCAGTGATATGACAGGGTCCAACACTGAAGCTTTCTTT. It encodes CAISDMTGSNTEAFF. V and J are TRBV10-3 and TRBJ1-1, with 7 nucleotides matching TRBD1. The CDR3 has 15 amino acids. V was pared by 3 bases and J by 2 bases, with 6 bases of the junction left unmatched. CDR1 is ENHRY, CDR2 SYGVKD, per germline.